This T cell receptor (beta chain) came from a study of PD-1 blockade in classical Hodgkin lymphoma. About the research overall: Once every 2 weeks, patients received intravenous nivolumab at 3 mg/kg.

This CDR3 is built from 14 residues. The V gene's germline CDR1 is SGDLS and CDR2 YYNGEE. The trim removed 3 bases at V and 3 bases at J, leaving 3 bases unmatched. This clone appeared a single time. Other DNA sequences in this sample translate to the same CDR3. This table comes from immunoSEQ multiplex PCR, and its TCRdb copy is limited to in-frame clones, with some not included. The table has about 46,000 clones, around 82% seen once. Exposure to brentuximab vedotin varied, and each patient had relapsed following autologous stem cell transplantation. This TCR came from a human donor with classical Hodgkin lymphoma. The chain recombines TRBV9 with TRBJ2-3; TRBD1 matches 8 bases. Sample: peripheral blood mononuclear cells (PBMCs), taken before the second cycle of nivolumab. DNA of the CDR3: TGTGCCAGCAGCGAGGACAGGGTTACAGATACGCAGTATTTT. It translates to CASSEDRVTDTQYF. Drawing the rest from reference TRBV9 and TRBJ2-3, the complete variable domain is DSGVTQTPKHLITATGQRVTLRCSPRSGDLSVYWYQQSLDQGLQFLIQYYNGEERAKGNILERFSAQQFPDLHSELNLSSLELGDSALYFCASSEDRVTDTQYFGPGTRLTVL.